This T cell receptor (beta chain) was captured in a study of blood T cell repertoires in COVID-19. Across the whole study: From the United States, Italy and Spain came samples of acute and convalescent COVID-19. PBMCs, B-cell-depleted T cells, or T cells were the source of the cDNA or gDNA that made up the material.

The germline CDR1 and CDR2 sequences are SGDLS and YYNGEE. CDR3 length equals 14 residues. The V end was cut by 3 bases, the J end by 0 bases, with 9 bases between. Per the original data handling: Estimation of nucleated cell counts was performed using reference gene primer amplification. Assay used: immunoSEQ multiplex PCR; TCRdb lists only in-frame clones, some missing. The DNA was the basis for D and trimming; V, J and clone size are from that table. The table includes 130,000 or so clones, approximately 84% detected once. The specimen sequenced was peripheral blood. The TCR originated in a woman of 80 years or more with acute or convalescent COVID-19. The gene calls are TRBV9 and TRBJ1-1; D ambiguous. CDR3 sequence: CASSGITMNTEAFF. CDR3 sequence (DNA): TGTGCCAGCAGCGGAATCACAATGAACACTGAAGCTTTCTTT.